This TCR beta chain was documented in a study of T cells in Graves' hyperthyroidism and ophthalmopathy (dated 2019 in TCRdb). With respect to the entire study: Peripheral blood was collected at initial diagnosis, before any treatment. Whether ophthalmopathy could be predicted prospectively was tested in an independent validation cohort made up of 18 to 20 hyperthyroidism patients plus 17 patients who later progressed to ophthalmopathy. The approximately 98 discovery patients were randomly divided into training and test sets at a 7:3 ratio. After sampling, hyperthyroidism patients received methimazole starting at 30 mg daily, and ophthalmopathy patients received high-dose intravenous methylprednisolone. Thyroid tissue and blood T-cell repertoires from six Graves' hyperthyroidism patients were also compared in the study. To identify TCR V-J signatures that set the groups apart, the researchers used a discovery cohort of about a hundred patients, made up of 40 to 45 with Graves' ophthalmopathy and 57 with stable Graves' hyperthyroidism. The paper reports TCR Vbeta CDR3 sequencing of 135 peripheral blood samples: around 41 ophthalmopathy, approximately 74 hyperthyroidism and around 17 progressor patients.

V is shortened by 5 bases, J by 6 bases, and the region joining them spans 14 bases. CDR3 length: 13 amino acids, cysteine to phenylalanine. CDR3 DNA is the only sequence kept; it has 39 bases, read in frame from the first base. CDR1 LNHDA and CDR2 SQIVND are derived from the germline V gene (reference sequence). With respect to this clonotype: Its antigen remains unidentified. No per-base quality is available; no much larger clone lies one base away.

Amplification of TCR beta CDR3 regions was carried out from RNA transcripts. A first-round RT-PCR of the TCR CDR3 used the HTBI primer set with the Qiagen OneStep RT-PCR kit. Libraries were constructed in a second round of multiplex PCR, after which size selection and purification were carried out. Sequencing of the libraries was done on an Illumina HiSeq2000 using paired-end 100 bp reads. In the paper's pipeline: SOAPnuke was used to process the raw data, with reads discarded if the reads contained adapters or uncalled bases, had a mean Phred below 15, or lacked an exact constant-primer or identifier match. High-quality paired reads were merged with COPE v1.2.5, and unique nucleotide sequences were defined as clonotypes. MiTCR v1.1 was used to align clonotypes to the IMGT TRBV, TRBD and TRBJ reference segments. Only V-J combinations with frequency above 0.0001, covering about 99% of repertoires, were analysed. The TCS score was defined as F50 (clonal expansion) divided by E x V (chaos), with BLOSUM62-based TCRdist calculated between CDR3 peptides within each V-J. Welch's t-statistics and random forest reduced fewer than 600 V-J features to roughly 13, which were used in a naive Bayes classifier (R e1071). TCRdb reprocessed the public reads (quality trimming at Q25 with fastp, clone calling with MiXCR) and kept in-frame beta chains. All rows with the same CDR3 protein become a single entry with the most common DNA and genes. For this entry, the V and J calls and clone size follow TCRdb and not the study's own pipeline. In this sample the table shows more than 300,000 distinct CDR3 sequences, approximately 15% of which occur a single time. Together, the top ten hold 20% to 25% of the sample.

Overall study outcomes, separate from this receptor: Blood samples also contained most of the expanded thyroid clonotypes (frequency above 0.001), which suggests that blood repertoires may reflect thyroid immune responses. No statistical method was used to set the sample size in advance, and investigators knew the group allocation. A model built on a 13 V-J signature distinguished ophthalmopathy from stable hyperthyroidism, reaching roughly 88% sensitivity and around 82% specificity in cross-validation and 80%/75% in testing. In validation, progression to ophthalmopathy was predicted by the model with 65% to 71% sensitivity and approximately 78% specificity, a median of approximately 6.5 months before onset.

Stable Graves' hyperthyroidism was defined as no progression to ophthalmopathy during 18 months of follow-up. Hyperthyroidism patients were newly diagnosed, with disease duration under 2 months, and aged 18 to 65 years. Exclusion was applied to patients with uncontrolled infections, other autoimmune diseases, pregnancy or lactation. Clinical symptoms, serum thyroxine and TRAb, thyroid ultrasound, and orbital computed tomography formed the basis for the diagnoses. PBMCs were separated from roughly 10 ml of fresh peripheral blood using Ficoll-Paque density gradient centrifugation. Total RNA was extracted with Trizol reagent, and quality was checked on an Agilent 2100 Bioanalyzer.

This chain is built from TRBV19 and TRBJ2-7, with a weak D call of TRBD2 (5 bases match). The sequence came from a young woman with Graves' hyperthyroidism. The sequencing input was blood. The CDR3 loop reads CASSPPGGSEQYF. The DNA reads TGTGCCAGTAGTCCTCCCGGTGGGAGCGAGCAGTACTTC.